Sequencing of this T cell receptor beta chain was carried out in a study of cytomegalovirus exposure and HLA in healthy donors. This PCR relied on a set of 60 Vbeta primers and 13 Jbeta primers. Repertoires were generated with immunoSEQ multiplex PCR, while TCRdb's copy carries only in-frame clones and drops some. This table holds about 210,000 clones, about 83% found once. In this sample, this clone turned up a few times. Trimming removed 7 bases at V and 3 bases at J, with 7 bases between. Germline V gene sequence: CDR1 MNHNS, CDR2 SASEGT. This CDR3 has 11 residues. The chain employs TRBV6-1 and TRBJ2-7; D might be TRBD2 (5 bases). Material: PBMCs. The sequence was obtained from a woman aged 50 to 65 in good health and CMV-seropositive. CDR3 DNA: TGTGCCAGCACGGGAATCTACGAGCAGTACTTC. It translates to CASTGIYEQYF.